The rows below give T cell receptor beta chains drawn from one sample of a study of T-cell memory formation after mild COVID-19. TCRdb independently ran MiXCR on the 5' RACE reads; one entry per CDR3 protein. This table has roughly 450,000 distinct CDR3 sequences, 15% to 20% appearing once. The material sequenced was PBMCs or a T cell subset sorted from them (not recorded which). The receptors stem from an adult woman who had mild COVID-19 (a few samples of this study predate the infection). Cell type and time point are not known. The CDR3 runs from the conserved cysteine through the conserved F or W. D genes are given only for firm matches. For some rows the clone size is stated as once, few or many, or as a class when expanded; others skip it.

v_gene: TRBV20-1
d_gene: NA
j_gene: TRBJ2-5
abundance: NA
CDR3nt: TGCAGTGCTAGAGATTATAGCGGAAGGGTCTCCCGTCAAGAGACCCAGTACTTC
CDR3aa: CSARDYSGRVSRQETQYF

v_gene: TRBV10-3
d_gene: NA
j_gene: TRBJ1-1
abundance: NA
CDR3nt: TGTGCCATCAGTGGCGGGGAGATGAACACTGAAGCTTTCTTT
CDR3aa: CAISGGEMNTEAFF

v_gene: TRBV7-2
d_gene: TRBD2
j_gene: TRBJ2-1
abundance: NA
CDR3nt: TGTGCCAGCAGCTCCCTTAGCGGGATCCAGACCCATGAGCAGTTCTTC
CDR3aa: CASSSLSGIQTHEQFF

v_gene: TRBV7-9
d_gene: NA
j_gene: TRBJ2-7
abundance: few
CDR3nt: TGTGCCAGCAGCTTCCAAACGTGGGAGCAGTACTTC
CDR3aa: CASSFQTWEQYF

v_gene: TRBV20-1
d_gene: TRBD1
j_gene: TRBJ2-3
abundance: few
CDR3nt: TGCAGTGCTTGCCAAAGAATTCGGACAGGATACACAGATACGCAGTATTTT
CDR3aa: CSACQRIRTGYTDTQYF

v_gene: TRBV20-1
d_gene: NA
j_gene: TRBJ1-5
abundance: NA
CDR3nt: TGCAGTGCTAGTCAAGGGAGGACCGTAGGGCCCCAGCATTTT
CDR3aa: CSASQGRTVGPQHF

v_gene: TRBV7-3
d_gene: TRBD1
j_gene: TRBJ2-7
abundance: many
CDR3nt: TGTGCCAGCAGCTTAACCGGGACAGGTTTATACGAGCAGTACTTC
CDR3aa: CASSLTGTGLYEQYF

v_gene: TRBV10-3
d_gene: NA
j_gene: TRBJ2-5
abundance: few
CDR3nt: TGTGCCATCAGTGGGACCCTGGGGGCAGAGACCCAGTACTTC
CDR3aa: CAISGTLGAETQYF

v_gene: TRBV12-3/TRBV12-4
d_gene: NA
j_gene: TRBJ2-6
abundance: few
CDR3nt: TGTGCCAGCAGTTTGGCAACCCTGGTCCTGACTTTC
CDR3aa: CASSLATLVLTF

v_gene: TRBV5-1
d_gene: NA
j_gene: TRBJ1-5
abundance: few
CDR3nt: TGCGCCAGCAGCTTTGAGACCAATCAGCCCCAGCATTTT
CDR3aa: CASSFETNQPQHF

v_gene: TRBV7-6
d_gene: NA
j_gene: TRBJ2-7
abundance: NA
CDR3nt: TGTGCCAGCAGCTTAGCGGTTCACGAATATCCCCACGAGCAGTACTTC
CDR3aa: CASSLAVHEYPHEQYF

v_gene: TRBV7-9
d_gene: TRBD1
j_gene: TRBJ1-5
abundance: few
CDR3nt: TGTGCCAGCAGCTTATCAACAGGGGTGGACCAGCCCCAGCATTTT
CDR3aa: CASSLSTGVDQPQHF

v_gene: TRBV12-3/TRBV12-4
d_gene: NA
j_gene: TRBJ2-7
abundance: NA
CDR3nt: TGTGCCAGCAGTTTACTCGGACCATACTACGAGCAGTACTTC
CDR3aa: CASSLLGPYYEQYF

v_gene: TRBV5-1
d_gene: NA
j_gene: TRBJ2-7
abundance: NA
CDR3nt: TGCGCCAGCAGCCCCGTGGGGGAGAGGGAGCAGTACTTC
CDR3aa: CASSPVGEREQYF

v_gene: TRBV5-6
d_gene: NA
j_gene: TRBJ2-4
abundance: many
CDR3nt: TGTGCCAGCAGTCAAGACAGGCTAGCCAAAAACATTCAGTACTTC
CDR3aa: CASSQDRLAKNIQYF

v_gene: TRBV14
d_gene: NA
j_gene: TRBJ2-1
abundance: few
CDR3nt: TGTGCCAGCAGCCACTTCCAGGGGTGGCAGTTCTTC
CDR3aa: CASSHFQGWQFF

v_gene: TRBV12-3/TRBV12-4
d_gene: NA
j_gene: TRBJ1-1
abundance: few
CDR3nt: TGTGCCAGCAGAGACACGCACAAGAACACTGAAGCTTTCTTT
CDR3aa: CASRDTHKNTEAFF

v_gene: TRBV9
d_gene: NA
j_gene: TRBJ2-2
abundance: few
CDR3nt: TGTGCCAGCAGCGTAGATGTAGGTACGAACACCGGGGAGCTGTTTTTT
CDR3aa: CASSVDVGTNTGELFF

v_gene: TRBV24-1
d_gene: TRBD2
j_gene: TRBJ2-1
abundance: NA
CDR3nt: TGTGCCACCAGTGATTTGGCGGGGGGGGACAATGAGCAGTTCTTC
CDR3aa: CATSDLAGGDNEQFF

v_gene: TRBV5-4
d_gene: NA
j_gene: TRBJ2-7
abundance: few
CDR3nt: TGTGCCAGCACCACGGATTACATATTGGGCGAGCAGTACTTC
CDR3aa: CASTTDYILGEQYF

v_gene: TRBV12-3/TRBV12-4
d_gene: NA
j_gene: TRBJ2-3
abundance: NA
CDR3nt: TGTGCCAGCAGTTTGATTGGACTCAGCACAGATACGCAGTATTTT
CDR3aa: CASSLIGLSTDTQYF

v_gene: TRBV20-1
d_gene: TRBD2
j_gene: TRBJ2-1
abundance: few
CDR3nt: TGCAGTGCTAGGCGGCTGGCGGGAGGTACCCTTAATGAGCAGTTCTTC
CDR3aa: CSARRLAGGTLNEQFF

v_gene: TRBV4-1
d_gene: NA
j_gene: TRBJ2-7
abundance: NA
CDR3nt: TGCGCCAGCAGCCAAGGTCTAGTGGCCTACGAGCAGTACTTC
CDR3aa: CASSQGLVAYEQYF

v_gene: TRBV6-5
d_gene: TRBD2
j_gene: TRBJ2-5
abundance: NA
CDR3nt: TGTGCCAGCAGTTACTCTAGCGGGAGGGTTGAGACCCAGTACTTC
CDR3aa: CASSYSSGRVETQYF

v_gene: TRBV6-5
d_gene: NA
j_gene: TRBJ2-1
abundance: once
CDR3nt: TGTGCCAGCAGCCGACGGAGAAAGACGGGGGAGCCCTACAATGAGCAGTTCTTC
CDR3aa: CASSRRRKTGEPYNEQFF

v_gene: TRBV27
d_gene: NA
j_gene: TRBJ1-5
abundance: few
CDR3nt: TGTGCCAGCAGCCGACGACCTGGGGAAATCGGCAATCAGCCCCAGCATTTT
CDR3aa: CASSRRPGEIGNQPQHF